Listed here is a single TCR beta chain. Germline CDR1 MNHEY, CDR2 SVGAGI. The CDR3 runs 14 residues. V dropped 5 bases and J dropped 6 bases, with 15 bases sitting between them. TCRdb's table, derived via immunoSEQ multiplex PCR, lists solely in-frame clones and lacks some. The sample consists of fewer than 400,000 clones, around 86% of them appearing once. This sample was included in a study of blood T cell repertoires in COVID-19. What was sequenced was peripheral blood. The V gene is TRBV6-5, the J gene TRBJ2-3, with TRBD2 as a possible D gene (6 bases). The sequence was collected from a human donor in a cohort sampled during active COVID-19. CDR3 loop: CASSPTRRRDTQYF. The CDR3 DNA sequence: TGTGCCAGCAGTCCGACTAGGAGGCGGGATACGCAGTATTTT.